The clone carrying this T cell receptor (beta chain) was recorded once. Its antigen remains unidentified. The germline V and J ends were trimmed by 3 bases and 9 bases, with 9 bases remaining between them. The CDR3 covers 12 residues. Looked up from germline, CDR1 is KGHSH and CDR2 is LQKENI. This sample was included in a study of CD8+ T cells in alopecia areata. Findings of the study overall: In patients, TCRs were shared less clearly than in mice, and HLA may possibly be involved. Uncertainty remains about how baseline CD8+ expansion links to response, with one nonresponder.

Documented treatment: oral pan-JAK inhibitor, 5-10 mg twice daily. PBMCs served as the source from which CD4+ and CD8+ T cells were sorted. Extraction of RNA preceded its reverse transcription into cDNA, which served as the sequencing template. Some clones are missing from TCRdb's copy, which holds only in-frame ones; the method was immunoSEQ multiplex PCR. The repertoire has 35,000 to 45,000 clones, roughly 92% of them found once; the top ten carry approximately 17%. Sequenced here: CD8+ T cells sorted from blood, sampled at week 24, from a patient treated with tofacitinib. This receptor was taken from a human donor with alopecia areata. This chain links TRBV18 with TRBJ2-1; tentative D call: TRBD1 (6 bases). The CDR3 DNA reads TGTGCCAGCTCACCCCGGACAGTTGAGCAGTTCTTC. Its protein is CASSPRTVEQFF.